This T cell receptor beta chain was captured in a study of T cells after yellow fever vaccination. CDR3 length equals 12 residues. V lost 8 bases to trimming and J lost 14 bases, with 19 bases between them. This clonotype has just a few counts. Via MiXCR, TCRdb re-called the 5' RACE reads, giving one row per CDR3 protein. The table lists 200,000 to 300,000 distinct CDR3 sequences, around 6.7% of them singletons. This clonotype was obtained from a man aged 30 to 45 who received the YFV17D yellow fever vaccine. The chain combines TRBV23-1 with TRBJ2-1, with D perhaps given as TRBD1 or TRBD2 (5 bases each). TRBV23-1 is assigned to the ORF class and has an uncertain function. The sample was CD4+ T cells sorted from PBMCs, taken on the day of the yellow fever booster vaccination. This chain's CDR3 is CASPPRDALEFF. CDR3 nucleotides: TGCGCCAGCCCCCCCCGGGACGCCCTTGAGTTCTTC.